The rows below give T cell receptor beta chains drawn from one sample of a study of regulatory T cells in long-lasting Graves disease. TCRdb reprocessed the multiplex PCR reads via MiXCR and lists one record per CDR3 protein. The sample lists some 600,000 distinct CDR3 sequences, about 16% occurring once. This sample also belongs to another study, concerning T cells in Graves' hyperthyroidism and ophthalmopathy.

The sample in question was peripheral blood mononuclear cells (PBMCs), obtained at new diagnosis, from a patient treated with antithyroid drugs. These receptors were obtained from a man aged 18 to 29 with Graves disease. Both conserved end residues are part of each CDR3. Fields, in order: V gene, J gene, D gene, clone size, CDR3 protein, CDR3 DNA. The D gene is left open where the match is weak. Some rows mark clone size as missing; the rest say once, few, many or name a class of expanded clone.

v_call: TRBV7-7
j_call: TRBJ2-3
d_call: .
clone_size: many
cdr3_aa: CASSLIAPANRGAYSTDTQYF
cdr3_nt: TGTGCTAGCAGCTTAATCGCACCAGCGAACCGAGGAGCGTACAGCACAGATACGCAGTATTTT

v_call: TRBV3-1
j_call: TRBJ2-3
d_call: .
clone_size: many
cdr3_aa: CASSHPTAFLTDTQYF
cdr3_nt: TGTGCCAGCAGCCACCCAACGGCTTTCCTCACAGATACGCAGTATTTT

v_call: TRBV28
j_call: TRBJ1-5
d_call: .
clone_size: .
cdr3_aa: CASTPPATGNQPQHF
cdr3_nt: TGTGCCAGCACACCCCCCGCGACAGGCAATCAGCCCCAGCATTTT

v_call: TRBV29-1
j_call: TRBJ2-1
d_call: .
clone_size: few
cdr3_aa: CSAEGGDRPNEQFF
cdr3_nt: TGCAGCGCCGAGGGGGGGGACAGGCCAAATGAGCAGTTCTTC

v_call: TRBV19
j_call: TRBJ2-7
d_call: .
clone_size: .
cdr3_aa: CASSIGRGRGGEQYF
cdr3_nt: TGTGCCAGTAGTATTGGAAGGGGAAGAGGGGGGGAGCAGTACTTC

v_call: TRBV19
j_call: TRBJ1-5
d_call: .
clone_size: .
cdr3_aa: CASSTGGTLSNQPQHF
cdr3_nt: TGTGCCAGTAGTACCGGTGGGACACTTAGCAATCAGCCCCAGCATTTT

v_call: TRBV6-2/TRBV6-3
j_call: TRBJ2-7
d_call: TRBD2
clone_size: few
cdr3_aa: CASSYFGARTSGNYEQYF
cdr3_nt: TGTGCCAGCAGTTACTTCGGTGCAAGGACTAGCGGGAACTACGAGCAGTACTTC

v_call: TRBV30
j_call: TRBJ2-1
d_call: .
clone_size: many
cdr3_aa: CAWTFGQSGRSYNEQFF
cdr3_nt: TGTGCCTGGACCTTTGGGCAGTCAGGGAGGTCCTACAATGAGCAGTTCTTC

v_call: TRBV20-1
j_call: TRBJ2-7
d_call: .
clone_size: .
cdr3_aa: CSASRTQSSYEQYF
cdr3_nt: TGCAGTGCTAGCAGGACTCAAAGCTCCTACGAGCAGTACTTC

v_call: TRBV6-2/TRBV6-3
j_call: TRBJ2-1
d_call: .
clone_size: many
cdr3_aa: CASRRSGSSYNEQFF
cdr3_nt: TGTGCCAGCAGGAGAAGCGGAAGCTCCTACAATGAGCAGTTCTTC

v_call: TRBV7-6
j_call: TRBJ2-1
d_call: .
clone_size: few
cdr3_aa: CASSLAGGTAYNEQFF
cdr3_nt: TGTGCCAGCAGCTTAGCTGGGGGTACAGCCTACAATGAGCAGTTCTTC

v_call: TRBV20-1
j_call: TRBJ2-7
d_call: .
clone_size: .
cdr3_aa: CSARGLWGYEQYF
cdr3_nt: TGCAGTGCTAGAGGGCTTTGGGGCTACGAGCAGTACTTC

v_call: TRBV11-2
j_call: TRBJ1-5
d_call: .
clone_size: many
cdr3_aa: CASSLGGAAPQHF
cdr3_nt: TGTGCCAGCAGCTTAGGGGGAGCGGCGCCCCAGCATTTT

v_call: TRBV27
j_call: TRBJ2-2
d_call: TRBD2
clone_size: .
cdr3_aa: CASSYVWVSGANTGELFF
cdr3_nt: TGTGCCAGCAGTTATGTTTGGGTTAGCGGGGCTAACACCGGGGAGCTGTTTTTT

v_call: TRBV29-1
j_call: TRBJ2-7
d_call: TRBD2
clone_size: .
cdr3_aa: CSVLGLAGNIYEQYF
cdr3_nt: TGCAGCGTGCTTGGACTAGCGGGAAATATCTACGAGCAGTACTTC

v_call: TRBV6-5
j_call: TRBJ2-1
d_call: TRBD2
clone_size: many
cdr3_aa: CASSYSLAGGWQNEQFF
cdr3_nt: TGTGCCAGCAGTTACTCTCTAGCGGGAGGTTGGCAGAATGAGCAGTTCTTC

v_call: TRBV28
j_call: TRBJ2-1
d_call: TRBD2
clone_size: many
cdr3_aa: CASSLALAGGPSEQFF
cdr3_nt: TGTGCCAGCAGTTTAGCCCTAGCGGGAGGGCCTAGTGAGCAGTTCTTC

v_call: TRBV9
j_call: TRBJ2-3
d_call: .
clone_size: .
cdr3_aa: CASSAVPRTDTQYF
cdr3_nt: TGTGCCAGCAGCGCCGTCCCTAGGACAGATACGCAGTATTTT

v_call: TRBV20-1
j_call: TRBJ1-1
d_call: .
clone_size: many
cdr3_aa: CSAREGLGENTEAFF
cdr3_nt: TGCAGTGCTAGAGAAGGACTAGGGGAAAACACTGAAGCTTTCTTT

v_call: TRBV20-1
j_call: TRBJ1-2
d_call: TRBD1
clone_size: few
cdr3_aa: CSARSRGGDGYTF
cdr3_nt: TGCAGTGCTAGATCCAGGGGGGGGGATGGCTACACCTTC

v_call: TRBV20-1
j_call: TRBJ2-2
d_call: .
clone_size: .
cdr3_aa: CSARDLLRNTGELFF
cdr3_nt: TGCAGTGCTAGAGATCTGTTGCGGAACACCGGGGAGCTGTTTTTT

v_call: TRBV10-3
j_call: TRBJ2-5
d_call: TRBD1
clone_size: .
cdr3_aa: CAISVTGEETQYF
cdr3_nt: TGTGCCATCAGTGTGACAGGGGAAGAGACCCAGTACTTC

v_call: TRBV2
j_call: TRBJ2-5
d_call: .
clone_size: many
cdr3_aa: CASSASETQYF
cdr3_nt: TGTGCCAGCAGTGCGTCGGAGACCCAGTACTTC

v_call: TRBV14
j_call: TRBJ1-1
d_call: .
clone_size: .
cdr3_aa: CASSQLQGLNTEAFF
cdr3_nt: TGTGCCAGCAGCCAACTTCAGGGCCTGAACACTGAAGCTTTCTTT